These T cell receptor beta chains were read from a single sample in a study of blood T cell repertoires in COVID-19. Generated by immunoSEQ multiplex PCR, the TCRdb table keeps only in-frame clones and is missing some. The sample lists about 240,000 clones, 75% to 90% occurring once. The sequenced sample was peripheral blood. These TCRs come from a woman aged 60-75 years with active or convalescent COVID-19. Each CDR3 is given with its conserved first and last residue. Each record gives: clone size, V gene, CDR3 protein. Some rows mark clone size as missing; the rest say once, few, many or name a class of expanded clone.

>once|TRBV7-9
CASSLRSGQGERGTEAFF
>NA|TRBV6-5
CASSSGTAATNEKLFF
>NA|TRBV19
CASSTQGRRNNQPQHF
>NA|TRBV6-5
CASSYFQGASGYTF
>NA|TRBV19
CASSMLTSFTDTQYF
>NA|TRBV18
CASSQADRGREQYF
>NA|TRBV7-8
CASSRLGQTTPYTEAFF
>NA|TRBV4-1
CASSQAQGYEQYF
>NA|TRBV30
CAWRGTGREGNTIYF
>NA|TRBV7-2
CASSLVWTTSPLHF
>NA|TRBV18
CASSQGQIGNTIYF
>NA|TRBV3-1/TRBV3-2
CASSQGGGDYGYTF
>NA|TRBV10-3
CAIRGSGRRIYEQYF
>NA|TRBV7-9
CASSPPTGRGELFF
>once|TRBV6-5
CAIRLGATNYGYTF
>NA|TRBV19
CASIAMDRGNTIYF
>NA|TRBV6-6
CAMGAGTALNYGYTF
>NA|TRBV18
CASSPMGRTGGTEQYF
>NA|TRBV7-9
CASSFGGQGYTIYF
>NA|TRBV5-1
CASSLPGQATEAFF
>NA|TRBV30
CAWSVGSGGTSTDTQYF
>NA|TRBV10-3
CAISVLAGGAILYEQYF
>NA|TRBV6-5
CANVEGQGNEKLFF
>NA|TRBV6-2/TRBV6-3
CASSYPVENSGYTF
>once|TRBV3-1/TRBV3-2
CASKDGPEVGFYGYTF
>NA|TRBV11-2
CASSLTVNYGYTF
>few|TRBV19
CASSWGTDFNQPQHF
>NA|TRBV7-2
CASSFAPTGGSPLHF
>NA|TRBV5-6
CASSFRTGLNTEAFF
>few|TRBV7-9
CASSHPTGMGNQPQHF
>NA|TRBV15
CATSRDRSGGYNEQFF
>NA|TRBV19
CASSNRGSDGYTF
>NA|TRBV13
CASSLRPSTKQETQYF
>NA|TRBV9
CASSTGGTAFLNTQYF
>NA|TRBV7-9
CASSSQRGGGADTQYF
>once|TRBV6-6
CASSLDRGNSPLHF
>NA|TRBV7-3
CASSLGVDRGGYTF
>NA|TRBV19
CASSDGTGTDTQYF
>NA|TRBV6-1
CASSDYGTSHNEQFF
>NA|TRBV10-3
CAISENPLMVGTNQPQHF
>NA|TRBV5-1
CASSGSLTNTGELFF
>NA|TRBV30
CAWSWGANYGYTF